This T cell receptor beta chain was recovered during a study of graft-versus-host responses after intestinal transplantation. Germline V gene lookup returns CDR1 SEHNR and CDR2 FQNEAQ (reference sequence). This CDR3 comprises 16 residues. V was trimmed by 6 bases and J by 2 bases, leaving 20 bases between them. Of note for this clone: Its antigen is unknown.

Using immunoSEQ multiplex PCR, the repertoire was profiled, and TCRdb retains in-frame clones only, with some absent. The data contain some 110,000 clones, approximately 93% of them singletons. This receptor was identified in a human donor who was the organ donor for an intestinal transplant. The sequences come from unstimulated CD8+ T cells sorted from spleen or lymph node cells, collected before transplant. The V and J genes are TRBV7-9 and TRBJ2-7; the D is unclear. CDR3 residues: CASSLNPALRPYEQYF. In DNA form, the CDR3 reads TGTGCCAGCAGTTTGAATCCGGCGTTACGCCCCTACGAGCAGTACTTC.